This T cell receptor beta chain was profiled in a study of beta chain features in type 1 diabetes. Study findings and constraints: TCRB CDR3 length was moderately but significantly reduced in all four CD4+ subsets of Type 1 diabetes patients. Among type 1 diabetes patients, VDJ junctions had fewer insertions and more deletions.

Worth noting for this clone: What it recognizes is unknown.

The whole isolated RNA underwent reverse transcription, so sequencing captured expressed TCRB transcripts. Libraries were prepared by immunoSEQ multiplex PCR; TCRdb keeps only in-frame clonotypes and omits some of them. This repertoire shows some 900,000 clones, roughly 17% found once; its top ten account for 0.02% to 0.025%. Naive, central memory, regulatory and stem cell-like memory cells within the CD4+ compartment were sorted using CD45RO/CCR7/CD25/CD127/CD95/CD27. The length of the CDR3 is 15 residues. Trimming removed 5 bases from V and 3 bases from J; junction bases left unmatched: 9. Germline V gene sequence: CDR1 KGHSH, CDR2 LQKENI.

Sequenced sample: naive CD4+ T cells from blood. The source of this sequence is a woman under 30 in good health. The chain carries TRBV18 and TRBJ1-1, with 7 bases lining up with TRBD1. CDR3 sequence reads: CASSTGVREYTEAFF. The DNA of the CDR3 is TGTGCCAGCTCAACAGGGGTAAGAGAATACACTGAAGCTTTCTTT. Based on the CDR3 plus reference TRBV18 and TRBJ1-1, the full variable domain is NAGVMQNPRHLVRRRGQEARLRCSPMKGHSHVYWYRQLPEEGLKFMVYLQKENIIDESGMPKERFSAEFPKEGPSILRIQQVVRGDSAAYFCASSTGVREYTEAFFGQGTRLTVV.